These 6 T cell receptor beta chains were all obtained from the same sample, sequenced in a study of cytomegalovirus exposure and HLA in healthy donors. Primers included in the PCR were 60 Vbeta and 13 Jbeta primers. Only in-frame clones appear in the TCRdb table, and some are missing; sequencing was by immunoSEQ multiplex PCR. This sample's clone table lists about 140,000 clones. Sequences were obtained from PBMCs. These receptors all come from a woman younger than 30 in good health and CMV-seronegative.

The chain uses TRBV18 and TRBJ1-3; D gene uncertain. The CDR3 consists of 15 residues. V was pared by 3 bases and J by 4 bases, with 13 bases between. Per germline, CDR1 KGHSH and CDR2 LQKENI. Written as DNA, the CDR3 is TGTGCCAGCTCACCGGATGGGCTTTTAGGAAACACCATATATTTT. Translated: CASSPDGLLGNTIYF.

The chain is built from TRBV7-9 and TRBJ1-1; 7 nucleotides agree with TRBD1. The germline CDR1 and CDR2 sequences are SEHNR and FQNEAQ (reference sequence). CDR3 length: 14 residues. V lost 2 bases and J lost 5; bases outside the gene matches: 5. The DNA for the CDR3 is TGTGCCAGCAGCTTATCGACAGGGAGAACTGAAGCTTTCTTT. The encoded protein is CASSLSTGRTEAFF.

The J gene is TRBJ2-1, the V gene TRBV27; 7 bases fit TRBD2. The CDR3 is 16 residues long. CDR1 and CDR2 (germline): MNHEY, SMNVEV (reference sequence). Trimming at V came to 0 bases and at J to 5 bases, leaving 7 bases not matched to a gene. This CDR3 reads CASSLSSGTGHNEQFF. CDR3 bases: TGTGCCAGCAGTTTATCAAGCGGGACCGGACACAATGAGCAGTTCTTC.

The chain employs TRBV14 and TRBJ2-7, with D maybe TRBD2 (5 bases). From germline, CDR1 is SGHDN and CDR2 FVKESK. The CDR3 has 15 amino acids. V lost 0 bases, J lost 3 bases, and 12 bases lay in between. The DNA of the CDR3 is TGTGCCAGCAGCCAAGACAGCGAGGGTAACTACGAGCAGTACTTC. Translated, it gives CASSQDSEGNYEQYF.

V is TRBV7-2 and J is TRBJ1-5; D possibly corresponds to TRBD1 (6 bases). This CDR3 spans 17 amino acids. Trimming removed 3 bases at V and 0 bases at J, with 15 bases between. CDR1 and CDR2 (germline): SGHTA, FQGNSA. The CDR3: CASSFRAGANSNQPQHF. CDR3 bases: TGTGCCAGCAGCTTTCGCGCAGGGGCTAATAGCAATCAGCCCCAGCATTTT.

In nucleotides, the CDR3 is TGTGCCAGTAGTGGTTCAAGGGGGAACTATGGCTACACCTTC. Protein product: CASSGSRGNYGYTF. The J gene is TRBJ1-2, the V gene TRBV19; D is possibly TRBD1 (6 bases). Germline lookup yields CDR1 LNHDA and CDR2 SQIVND (reference sequence). The CDR3 sequence is 14 residues long. Trimming cost V 5 bases and J 2 bases, with 12 bases left between them.